This is a list of T cell receptor beta chains from one sample in a study of blood T cell repertoires in COVID-19. Generated by immunoSEQ multiplex PCR, the TCRdb table keeps only in-frame clones and is missing some. The table has some 75,000 clones, about 70% seen once; the top ten hold around 21%. The sample comprised peripheral blood. Receptors were obtained from an elderly woman with active or convalescent COVID-19. CDR3s include the opening cysteine and the closing phenylalanine or tryptophan. Fields, in order: J gene, V gene, CDR3 protein.

>TRBJ2-3|TRBV6-1
CASSEGDWTSGTQYF
>TRBJ2-5|TRBV9
CASSALQRGGGQETQYF
>TRBJ2-7|TRBV11-2
CASSQRQVTYEQYF
>TRBJ1-6|TRBV30
CAWKQGNSPLHF
>TRBJ2-2|TRBV6-4
CASSDGLASTGELFF
>TRBJ1-2|TRBV5-4
CASSLRPQANYGYTF
>TRBJ2-7|TRBV9
CASSVAHSFDYEQYF
>TRBJ2-3|TRBV2
CASSVGHPSTDTQYF
>TRBJ2-2|TRBV4-3
CASSRRGLAGAANTGELFF
>TRBJ1-1|TRBV5-4
CASSEVNREAFF
>TRBJ1-1|TRBV6-5
CASSYGTGGRSTEAFF
>TRBJ2-2|TRBV7-2
CASSEGFADTGELFF
>TRBJ1-1|TRBV6-5
CAGASREQNTEAFF
>TRBJ2-3|TRBV9
CASSVARTDTQYF
>TRBJ2-1|TRBV24-1
CATSLAGGWNEQFF
>TRBJ2-2|TRBV6-5
CASSSYGNTGELFF
>TRBJ1-1|TRBV19
CASSAGTGHMNTEAFF